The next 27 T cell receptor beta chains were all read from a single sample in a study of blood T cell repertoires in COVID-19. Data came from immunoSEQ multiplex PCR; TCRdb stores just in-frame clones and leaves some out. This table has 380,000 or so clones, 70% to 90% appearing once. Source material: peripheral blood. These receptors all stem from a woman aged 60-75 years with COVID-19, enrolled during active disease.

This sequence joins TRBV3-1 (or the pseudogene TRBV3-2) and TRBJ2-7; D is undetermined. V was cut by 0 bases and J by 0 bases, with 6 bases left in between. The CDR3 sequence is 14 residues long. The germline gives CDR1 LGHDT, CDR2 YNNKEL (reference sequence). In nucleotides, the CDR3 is TGTGCCAGCAGCCAAGAACAGCACTCCTACGAGCAGTACTTC. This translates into CASSQEQHSYEQYF.

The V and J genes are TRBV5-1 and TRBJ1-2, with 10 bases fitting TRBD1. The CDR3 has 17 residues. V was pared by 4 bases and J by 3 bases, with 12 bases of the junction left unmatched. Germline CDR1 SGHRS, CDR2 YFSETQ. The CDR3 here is CASSREYRDRGDYGYTF. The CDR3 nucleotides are TGCGCCAGCAGCCGCGAGTACCGGGACAGGGGTGACTATGGCTACACCTTC. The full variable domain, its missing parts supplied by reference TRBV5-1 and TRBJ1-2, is KAGVTQTPRYLIKTRGQQVTLSCSPISGHRSVSWYQQTPGQGLQFLFEYFSETQRNKGNFPGRFSGRQFSNSRSEMNVSTLELGDSALYLCASSREYRDRGDYGYTFGSGTRLTVV.

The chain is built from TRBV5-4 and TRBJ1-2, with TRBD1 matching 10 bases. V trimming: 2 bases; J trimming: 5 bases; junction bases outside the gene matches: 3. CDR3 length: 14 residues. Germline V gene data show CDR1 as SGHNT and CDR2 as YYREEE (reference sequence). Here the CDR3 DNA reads TGTGCCAGCAGCTTTGGACAGGGGGGATATGGCTACACCTTC. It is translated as CASSFGQGGYGYTF.

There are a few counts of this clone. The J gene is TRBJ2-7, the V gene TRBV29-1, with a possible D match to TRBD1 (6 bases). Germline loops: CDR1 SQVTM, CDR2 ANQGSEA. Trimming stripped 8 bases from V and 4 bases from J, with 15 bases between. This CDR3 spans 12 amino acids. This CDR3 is CSYPGQLYEQYF. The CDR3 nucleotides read TGCAGCTACCCCGGACAGCTTTACGAGCAGTACTTC.

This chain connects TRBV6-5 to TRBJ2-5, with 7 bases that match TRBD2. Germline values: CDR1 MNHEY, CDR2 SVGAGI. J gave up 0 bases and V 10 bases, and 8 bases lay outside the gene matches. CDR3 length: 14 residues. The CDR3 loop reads CATLFGGDQETQYF. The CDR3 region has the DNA TGTGCCACCCTTTTTGGGGGGGACCAAGAGACCCAGTACTTC.

In DNA, the CDR3 is TGTGCCAGCACGGAGTGGACAGCGCGGGGCACAGATACGCAGTATTTT. Residues: CASTEWTARGTDTQYF. The rearrangement links TRBV27 to TRBJ2-3; a possible D gene is TRBD1 (6 bases). Trimming left V 7 bases short and J 1 base short, with 18 bases between. Germline V CDR1 and CDR2: MNHEY, SMNVEV (reference sequence). This CDR3 contains 16 residues.

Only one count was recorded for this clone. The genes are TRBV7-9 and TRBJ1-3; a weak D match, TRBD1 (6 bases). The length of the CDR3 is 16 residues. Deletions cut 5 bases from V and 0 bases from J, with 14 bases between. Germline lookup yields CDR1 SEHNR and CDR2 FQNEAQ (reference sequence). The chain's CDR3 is CASSPPDRGSGNTIYF. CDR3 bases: TGTGCCAGCAGCCCGCCGGACAGAGGCTCTGGAAACACCATATATTTT.

CDR3 sequence: CASSSLGTGHSYEQYF. CDR3 in DNA: TGTGCCAGCAGCTCCCTCGGGACAGGGCATTCCTACGAGCAGTACTTC. This sequence joins TRBV11-2 and TRBJ2-7, with 9 nucleotides matching TRBD1. Germline lookup yields CDR1 SGHAT and CDR2 FQNNGV. The CDR3 contains 16 residues. J gave up 1 base and V 4 bases, and 8 bases lay outside the gene matches.

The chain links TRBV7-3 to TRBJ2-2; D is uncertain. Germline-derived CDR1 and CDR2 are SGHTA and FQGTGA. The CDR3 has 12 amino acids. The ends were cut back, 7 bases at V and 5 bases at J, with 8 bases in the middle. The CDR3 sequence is CASTSTTGELFF. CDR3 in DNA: TGTGCCAGCACCTCCACAACCGGGGAGCTGTTTTTT. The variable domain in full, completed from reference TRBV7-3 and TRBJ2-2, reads GAGVSQTPSNKVTEKGKYVELRCDPISGHTALYWYRQSLGQGPEFLIYFQGTGAADDSGLPNDRFFAVRPEGSVSTLKIQRTERGDSAVYLCASTSTTGELFFGEGSRLTVL.

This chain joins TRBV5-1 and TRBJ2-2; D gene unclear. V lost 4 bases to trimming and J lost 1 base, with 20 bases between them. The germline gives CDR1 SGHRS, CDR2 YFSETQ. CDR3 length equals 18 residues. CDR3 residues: CASSHPELSFLNTGELFF. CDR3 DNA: TGCGCCAGCAGCCATCCCGAACTAAGCTTCTTGAACACCGGGGAGCTGTTTTTT.

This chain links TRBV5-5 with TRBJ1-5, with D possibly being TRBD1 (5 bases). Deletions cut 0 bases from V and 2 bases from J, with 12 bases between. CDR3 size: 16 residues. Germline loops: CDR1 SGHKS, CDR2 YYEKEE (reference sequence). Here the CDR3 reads CASSLVLGGGNQPQHF. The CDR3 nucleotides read TGTGCCAGCAGCTTGGTTCTGGGGGGTGGCAATCAGCCCCAGCATTTT.

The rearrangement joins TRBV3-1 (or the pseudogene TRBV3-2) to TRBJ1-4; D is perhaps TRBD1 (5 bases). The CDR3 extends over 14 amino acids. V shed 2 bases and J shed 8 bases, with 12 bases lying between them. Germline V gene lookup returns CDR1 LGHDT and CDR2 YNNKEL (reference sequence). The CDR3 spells CASSQPGGQEKLFF. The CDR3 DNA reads TGTGCCAGCAGCCAACCGGGGGGTCAGGAAAAACTGTTTTTT.

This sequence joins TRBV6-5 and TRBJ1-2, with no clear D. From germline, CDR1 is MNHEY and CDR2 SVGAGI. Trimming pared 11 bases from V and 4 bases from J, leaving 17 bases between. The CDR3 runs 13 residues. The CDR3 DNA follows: TGTGCCGGACGAACTGGACTTAGCTATGGCTACACCTTC. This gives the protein CAGRTGLSYGYTF.

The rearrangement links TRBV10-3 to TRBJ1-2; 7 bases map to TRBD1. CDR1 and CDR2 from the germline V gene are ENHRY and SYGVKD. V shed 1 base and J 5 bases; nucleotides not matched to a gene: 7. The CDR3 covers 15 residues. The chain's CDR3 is CAISEWRGPDYGYTF. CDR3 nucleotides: TGTGCCATCAGTGAGTGGAGGGGGCCAGATTATGGCTACACCTTC.

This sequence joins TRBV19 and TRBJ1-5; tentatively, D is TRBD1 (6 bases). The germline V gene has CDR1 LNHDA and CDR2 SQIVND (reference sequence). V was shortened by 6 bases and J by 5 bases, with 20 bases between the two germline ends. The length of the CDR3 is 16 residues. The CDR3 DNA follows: TGTGCCAGTAGGGGCAAAGGGGGAGGGGCGGATCAGCCCCAGCATTTT. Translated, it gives CASRGKGGGADQPQHF.

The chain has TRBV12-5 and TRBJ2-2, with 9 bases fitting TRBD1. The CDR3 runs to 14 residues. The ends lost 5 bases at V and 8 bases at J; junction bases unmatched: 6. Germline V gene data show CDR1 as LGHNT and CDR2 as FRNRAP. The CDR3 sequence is CASGIDRGNGELFF. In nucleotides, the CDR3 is TGTGCTAGTGGTATCGACAGGGGGAATGGGGAGCTGTTTTTT.

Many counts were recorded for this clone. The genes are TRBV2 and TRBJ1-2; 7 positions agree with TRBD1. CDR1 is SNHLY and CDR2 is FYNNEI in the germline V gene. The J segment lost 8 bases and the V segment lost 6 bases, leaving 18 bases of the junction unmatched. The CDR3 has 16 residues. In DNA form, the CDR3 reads TGTGCCAGCAGGGAAAGACAGGGAGGCGCTTCTAGGGGCTACACCTTC. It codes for CASRERQGGASRGYTF.

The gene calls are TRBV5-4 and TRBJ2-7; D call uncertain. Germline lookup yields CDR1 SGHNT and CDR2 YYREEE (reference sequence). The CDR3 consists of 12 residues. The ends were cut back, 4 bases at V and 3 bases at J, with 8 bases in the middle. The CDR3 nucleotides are TGTGCCAGCAGCCTGGATCTCTACGAGCAGTACTTC. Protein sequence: CASSLDLYEQYF.

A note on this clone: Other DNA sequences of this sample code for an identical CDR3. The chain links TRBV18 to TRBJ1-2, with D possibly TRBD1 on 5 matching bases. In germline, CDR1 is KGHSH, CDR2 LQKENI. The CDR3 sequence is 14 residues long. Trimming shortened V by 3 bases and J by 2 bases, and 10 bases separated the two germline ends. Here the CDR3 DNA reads TGTGCCAGCTCACCCGACCGGGGGAACTATGGCTACACCTTC. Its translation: CASSPDRGNYGYTF.

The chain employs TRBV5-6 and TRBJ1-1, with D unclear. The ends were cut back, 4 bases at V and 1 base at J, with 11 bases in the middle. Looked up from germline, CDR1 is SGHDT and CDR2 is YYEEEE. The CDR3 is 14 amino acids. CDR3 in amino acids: CASSQGHRNTEAFF. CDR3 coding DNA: TGTGCCAGCAGCCAAGGCCACAGGAACACTGAAGCTTTCTTT.

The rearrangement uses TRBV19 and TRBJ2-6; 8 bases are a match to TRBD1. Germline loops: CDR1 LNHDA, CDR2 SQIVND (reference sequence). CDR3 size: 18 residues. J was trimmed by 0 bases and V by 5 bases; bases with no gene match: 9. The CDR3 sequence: CASSDYGTGFSGANVLTF. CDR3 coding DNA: TGTGCCAGTAGTGATTACGGGACAGGATTCTCTGGGGCCAACGTCCTGACTTTC.

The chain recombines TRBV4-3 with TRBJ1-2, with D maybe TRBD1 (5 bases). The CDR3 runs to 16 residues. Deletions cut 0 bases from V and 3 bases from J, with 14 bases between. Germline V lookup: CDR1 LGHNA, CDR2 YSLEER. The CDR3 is CASSQDVGRVDYGYTF. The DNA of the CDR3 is TGCGCCAGCAGCCAAGATGTGGGCAGGGTAGACTATGGCTACACCTTC.

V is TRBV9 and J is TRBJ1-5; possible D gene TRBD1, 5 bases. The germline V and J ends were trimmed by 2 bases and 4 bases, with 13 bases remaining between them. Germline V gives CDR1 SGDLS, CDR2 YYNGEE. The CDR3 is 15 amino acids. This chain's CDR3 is CASSVGGGWNQPQHF. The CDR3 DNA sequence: TGTGCCAGCAGCGTCGGGGGTGGGTGGAATCAGCCCCAGCATTTT.

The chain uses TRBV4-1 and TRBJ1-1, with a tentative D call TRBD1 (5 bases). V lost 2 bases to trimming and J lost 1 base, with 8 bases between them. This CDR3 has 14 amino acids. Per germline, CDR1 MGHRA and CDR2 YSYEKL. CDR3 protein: CASSQTDRNTEAFF. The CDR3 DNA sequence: TGCGCCAGCAGCCAAACCGACAGGAACACTGAAGCTTTCTTT.

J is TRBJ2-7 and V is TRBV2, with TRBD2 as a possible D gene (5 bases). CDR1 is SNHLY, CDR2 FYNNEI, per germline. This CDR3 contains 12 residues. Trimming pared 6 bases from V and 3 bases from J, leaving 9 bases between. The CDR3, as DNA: TGTGCCAGCAGACGCGAGGGCTACGAGCAGTACTTC. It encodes CASRREGYEQYF. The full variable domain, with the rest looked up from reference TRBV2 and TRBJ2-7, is EPEVTQTPSHQVTQMGQEVILRCVPISNHLYFYWYRQILGQKVEFLVSFYNNEISEKSEIFDDQFSVERPDGSNFTLKIRSTKLEDSAMYFCASRREGYEQYFGPGTRLTVT.

Written as DNA, the CDR3 is TGCGCCAGCAGCCTCGAGAACACCGGGACAGCGAACACTGAAGCTTTCTTT. This translates into CASSLENTGTANTEAFF. The chain combines TRBV5-1 with TRBJ1-1, with TRBD1 matching over 7 bases. V gave up 4 bases and J gave up 1 base; unmatched junction bases: 13. Germline values: CDR1 SGHRS, CDR2 YFSETQ. This CDR3 region has 17 residues.

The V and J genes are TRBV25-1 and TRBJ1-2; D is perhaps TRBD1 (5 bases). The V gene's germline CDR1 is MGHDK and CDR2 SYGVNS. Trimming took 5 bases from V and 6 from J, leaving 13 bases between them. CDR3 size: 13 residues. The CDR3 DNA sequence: TGTGCCAGCAGTACCGCGGGACGGCATGGCTACACCTTC. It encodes CASSTAGRHGYTF.